Listed here are 5 T cell receptor beta chains from one sample, sequenced in a study of blood T cell repertoires in COVID-19. The data were produced by immunoSEQ multiplex PCR, yet TCRdb's version contains in-frame clones alone and is incomplete. The table includes some 240,000 clones, about four fifths detected once. The specimen sequenced was peripheral blood. The receptors shown here come from a woman aged 80 or older with acute or convalescent COVID-19.

CDR3 protein: CASSLSLQETQYF. As DNA, the CDR3 is TGTGCCAGCAGCCTCAGTTTACAAGAGACCCAGTACTTC. The chain employs TRBV3-1 (or the pseudogene TRBV3-2) and TRBJ2-5, with unresolved D. The length of the CDR3 is 13 residues. Germline assignment: CDR1 LGHDT and CDR2 YNNKEL (reference sequence). Trimming took 4 bases from V and 2 from J, leaving 8 bases between them.

This chain joins TRBV27 and TRBJ1-5; TRBD1 agrees at 7 bases. This CDR3 is built from 17 residues. The V segment lost 10 bases and the J segment 1 base; nucleotides outside the gene matches: 16. Germline V lookup: CDR1 MNHEY, CDR2 SMNVEV (reference sequence). The CDR3 loop is CATKYGTAPLSNQPQHF. The CDR3 DNA sequence: TGTGCCACCAAGTACGGGACAGCCCCTCTAAGCAATCAGCCCCAGCATTTT.

Comment on this clone: Other DNA sequences in this sample translate to the same CDR3. The J gene is TRBJ2-7, the V gene TRBV3-1 (or the pseudogene TRBV3-2), with D possibly being TRBD1 (5 bases). The CDR3 has 14 residues. V shed 5 bases and J shed 7 bases, with 18 bases lying between them. Germline V gene lookup returns CDR1 LGHDT and CDR2 YNNKEL (reference sequence). The CDR3 region has the DNA TGTGCCAGCAGCTCTCGACAGACAGAATATGAGCAGTACTTC. This codes for CASSSRQTEYEQYF.

V is TRBV5-4 and J is TRBJ2-2; 8 bases are a match to TRBD1. V was pared by 4 bases and J by 6 bases, with 14 bases of the junction left unmatched. The CDR3 is 17 residues long. CDR1 and CDR2 (germline): SGHNT, YYREEE (reference sequence). CDR3 coding DNA: TGTGCCAGCAGCCCGTCGCCATTCAGGGGGCCGGCCGGGGAGCTGTTTTTT. It yields the protein CASSPSPFRGPAGELFF.

The J gene is TRBJ1-4, the V gene TRBV5-1; maybe TRBD1 (6 bases). Germline CDR1 SGHRS, CDR2 YFSETQ. The CDR3 length is 14 residues. V was shortened by 0 bases and J by 8 bases, with 11 bases between the two germline ends. CDR3 sequence reads: CASSLDRAEEKLFF. The CDR3 nucleotides are TGCGCCAGCAGCTTGGACAGGGCGGAGGAAAAACTGTTTTTT.